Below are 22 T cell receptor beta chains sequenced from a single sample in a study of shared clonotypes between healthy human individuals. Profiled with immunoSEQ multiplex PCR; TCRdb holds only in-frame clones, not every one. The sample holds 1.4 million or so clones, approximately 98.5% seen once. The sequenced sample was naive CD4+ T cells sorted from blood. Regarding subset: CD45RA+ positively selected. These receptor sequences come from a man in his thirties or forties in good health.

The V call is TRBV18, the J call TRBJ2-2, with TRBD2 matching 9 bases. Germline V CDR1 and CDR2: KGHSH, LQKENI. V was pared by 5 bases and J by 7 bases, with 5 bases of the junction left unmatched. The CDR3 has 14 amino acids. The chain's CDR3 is CASSGLATVGELFF. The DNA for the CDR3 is TGTGCCAGCTCAGGACTAGCGACGGTCGGGGAGCTGTTTTTT.

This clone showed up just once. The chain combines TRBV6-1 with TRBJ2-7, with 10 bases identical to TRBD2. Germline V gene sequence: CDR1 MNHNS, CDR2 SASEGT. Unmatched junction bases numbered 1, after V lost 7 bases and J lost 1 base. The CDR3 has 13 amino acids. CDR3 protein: CASKLAGSYEQYF. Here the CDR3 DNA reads TGTGCCAGCAAACTAGCGGGGTCCTACGAGCAGTACTTC.

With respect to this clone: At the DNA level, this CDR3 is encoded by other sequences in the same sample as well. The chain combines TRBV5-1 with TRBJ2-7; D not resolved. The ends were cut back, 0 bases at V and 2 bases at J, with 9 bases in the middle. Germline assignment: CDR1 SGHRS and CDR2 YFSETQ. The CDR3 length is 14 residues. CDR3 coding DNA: TGCGCCAGCAGCTTGGGGACGGGCCCCTACGAGCAGTACTTC. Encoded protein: CASSLGTGPYEQYF.

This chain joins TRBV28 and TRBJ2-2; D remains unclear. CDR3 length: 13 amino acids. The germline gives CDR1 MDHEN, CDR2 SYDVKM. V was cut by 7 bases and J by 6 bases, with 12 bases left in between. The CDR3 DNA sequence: TGTGCCAGCAAAGATAGCTCGGCCGGGGAGCTGTTTTTT. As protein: CASKDSSAGELFF.

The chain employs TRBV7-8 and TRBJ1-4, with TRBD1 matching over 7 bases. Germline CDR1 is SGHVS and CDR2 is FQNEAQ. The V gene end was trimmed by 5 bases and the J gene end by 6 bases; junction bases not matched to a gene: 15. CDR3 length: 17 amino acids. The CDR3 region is CASSPRPDRELYEKLFF. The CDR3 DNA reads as TGTGCCAGCAGCCCACGACCTGACAGGGAACTCTATGAAAAACTGTTTTTT.

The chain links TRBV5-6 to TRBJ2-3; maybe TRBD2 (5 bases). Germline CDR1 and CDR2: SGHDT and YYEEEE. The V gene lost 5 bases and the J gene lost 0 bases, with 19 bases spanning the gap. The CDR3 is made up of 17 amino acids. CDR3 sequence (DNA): TGTGCCAGCAGTGTCGAAAGGAGGCTAGCAAGCACAGATACGCAGTATTTT. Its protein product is CASSVERRLASTDTQYF.

The CDR3 DNA reads TGTGCCAGCAGCATCTCCAACACAGATACGCAGTATTTT. As protein: CASSISNTDTQYF. The chain is built from TRBV9 and TRBJ2-3; D is undetermined. Germline V CDR1 and CDR2: SGDLS, YYNGEE. The V end lost 4 bases, the J end lost 2 bases, and 8 bases lay between the germline ends. CDR3 length: 13 amino acids.

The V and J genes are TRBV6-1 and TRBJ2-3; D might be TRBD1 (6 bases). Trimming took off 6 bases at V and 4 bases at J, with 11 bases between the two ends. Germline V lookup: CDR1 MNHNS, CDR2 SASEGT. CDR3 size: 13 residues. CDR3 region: CASSQQGPDTQYF. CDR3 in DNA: TGTGCCAGCAGCCAACAGGGTCCAGATACGCAGTATTTT.

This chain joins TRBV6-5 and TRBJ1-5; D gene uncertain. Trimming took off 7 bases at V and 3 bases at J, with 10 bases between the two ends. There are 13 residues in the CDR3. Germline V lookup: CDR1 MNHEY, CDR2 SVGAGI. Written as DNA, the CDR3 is TGTGCCAGCACCAACAGTTTCAATCAGCCCCAGCATTTT. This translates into CASTNSFNQPQHF.

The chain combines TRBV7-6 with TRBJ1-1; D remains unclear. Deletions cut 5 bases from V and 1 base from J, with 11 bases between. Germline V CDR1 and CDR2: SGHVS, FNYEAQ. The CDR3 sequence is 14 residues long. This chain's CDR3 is CASSQGSWNTEAFF. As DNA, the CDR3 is TGTGCCAGCAGCCAAGGGTCATGGAACACTGAAGCTTTCTTT. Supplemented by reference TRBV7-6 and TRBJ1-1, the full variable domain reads GAGVSQSPRYKVTKRGQDVALRCDPISGHVSLYWYRQALGQGPEFLTYFNYEAQQDKSGLPNDRFSAERPEGSISTLTIQRTEQRDSAMYRCASSQGSWNTEAFFGQGTRLTVV.

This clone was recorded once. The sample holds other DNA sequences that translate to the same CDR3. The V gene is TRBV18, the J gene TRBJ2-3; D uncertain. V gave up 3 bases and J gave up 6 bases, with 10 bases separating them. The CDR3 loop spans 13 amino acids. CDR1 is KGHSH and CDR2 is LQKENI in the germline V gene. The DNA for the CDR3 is TGTGCCAGCTCACCCCCTGGGTCGGATACGCAGTATTTT. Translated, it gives CASSPPGSDTQYF.

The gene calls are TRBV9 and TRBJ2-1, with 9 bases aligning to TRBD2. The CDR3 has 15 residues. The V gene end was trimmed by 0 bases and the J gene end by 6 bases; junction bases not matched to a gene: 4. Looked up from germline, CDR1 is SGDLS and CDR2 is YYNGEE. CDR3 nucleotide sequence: TGTGCCAGCAGCGTAGGAACTAGCGGGTTCAATGAGCAGTTCTTC. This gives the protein CASSVGTSGFNEQFF.

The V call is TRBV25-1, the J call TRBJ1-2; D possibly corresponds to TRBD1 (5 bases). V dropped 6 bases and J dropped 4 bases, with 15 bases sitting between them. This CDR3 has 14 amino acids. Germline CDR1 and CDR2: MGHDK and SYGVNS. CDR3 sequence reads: CASSPGGIFYGYTF. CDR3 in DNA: TGTGCCAGCAGCCCCGGGGGGATCTTCTATGGCTACACCTTC.

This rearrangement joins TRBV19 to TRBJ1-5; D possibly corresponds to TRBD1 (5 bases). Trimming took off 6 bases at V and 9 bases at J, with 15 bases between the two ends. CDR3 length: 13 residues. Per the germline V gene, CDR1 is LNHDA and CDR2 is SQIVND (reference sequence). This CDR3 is CASRGTGLGPQHF. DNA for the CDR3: TGTGCCAGTAGGGGGACGGGATTGGGGCCCCAGCATTTT.

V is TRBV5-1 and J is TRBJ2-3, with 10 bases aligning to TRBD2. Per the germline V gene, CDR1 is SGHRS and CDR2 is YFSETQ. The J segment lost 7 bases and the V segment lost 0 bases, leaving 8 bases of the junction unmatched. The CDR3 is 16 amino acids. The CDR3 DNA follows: TGCGCCAGCAGCTTGGGGCTAGCGGGAGTCGGGAATACGCAGTATTTT. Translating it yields CASSLGLAGVGNTQYF.

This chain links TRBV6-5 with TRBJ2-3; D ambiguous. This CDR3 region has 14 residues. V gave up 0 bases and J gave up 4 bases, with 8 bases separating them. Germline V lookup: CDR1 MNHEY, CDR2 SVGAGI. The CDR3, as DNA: TGTGCCAGCAGTTACTCTCAAGCTGCAGATACGCAGTATTTT. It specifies CASSYSQAADTQYF.

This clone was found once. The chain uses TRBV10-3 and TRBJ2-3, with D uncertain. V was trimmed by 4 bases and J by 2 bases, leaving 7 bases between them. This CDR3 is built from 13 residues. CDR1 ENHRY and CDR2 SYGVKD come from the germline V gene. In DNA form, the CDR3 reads TGTGCCATCAGTGGCCAGGACACAGATACGCAGTATTTT. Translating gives CAISGQDTDTQYF.

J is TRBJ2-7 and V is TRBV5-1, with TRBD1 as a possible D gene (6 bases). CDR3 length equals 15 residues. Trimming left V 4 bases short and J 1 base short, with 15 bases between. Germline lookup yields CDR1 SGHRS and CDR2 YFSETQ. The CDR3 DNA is TGCGCCAGCAGCGTACAGGGTAACCCGTCCTACGAGCAGTACTTC. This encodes CASSVQGNPSYEQYF.

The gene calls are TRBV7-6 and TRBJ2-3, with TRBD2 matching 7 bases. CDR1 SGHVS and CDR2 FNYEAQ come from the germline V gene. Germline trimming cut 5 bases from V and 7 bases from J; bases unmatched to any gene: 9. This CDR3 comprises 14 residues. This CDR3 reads CASSPLAEHYTQYF. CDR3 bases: TGTGCCAGCAGCCCGCTAGCGGAGCATTATACGCAGTATTTT.

The CDR3 nucleotides are TGCAGCGTCCTGGAGGGGGGACAGGGGGCTTCCGAGCAGTACTTC. Residues: CSVLEGGQGASEQYF. The V gene is TRBV29-1, the J gene TRBJ2-7; 12 positions match TRBD1. Germline V gene sequence: CDR1 SQVTM, CDR2 ANQGSEA. The trim removed 6 bases at V and 6 bases at J, leaving 12 bases unmatched. The CDR3 spans 15 residues.

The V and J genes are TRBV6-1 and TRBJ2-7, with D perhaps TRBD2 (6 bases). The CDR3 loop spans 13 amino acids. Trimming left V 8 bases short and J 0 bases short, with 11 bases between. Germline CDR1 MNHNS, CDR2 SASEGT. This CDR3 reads CASSRTNSYEQYF. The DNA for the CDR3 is TGTGCCAGCTCCCGGACTAACTCCTACGAGCAGTACTTC.

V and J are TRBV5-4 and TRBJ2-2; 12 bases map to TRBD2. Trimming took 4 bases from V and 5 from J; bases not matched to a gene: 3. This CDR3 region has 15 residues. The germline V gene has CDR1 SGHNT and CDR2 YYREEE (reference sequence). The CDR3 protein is CASSPTSGRTGELFF. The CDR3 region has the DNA TGTGCCAGCAGCCCCACTAGCGGGAGGACCGGGGAGCTGTTTTTT.